Below are 14 T cell receptor beta chains sequenced from a single sample in a study of glioma-infiltrating T cells. Amplification of TCR alpha and beta CDR3 regions from RNA used iRepertoire nested multiplex PCR. One entry per CDR3 protein, called by TCRdb with MiXCR from the multiplex PCR reads. The sample includes approximately 120,000 distinct CDR3 sequences, less than 30% of them seen just once. The sample comprised glioma tissue, nonneoplastic brain tissue, or PBMCs (not recorded which). The receptor set was obtained from a human donor with low-grade glioma or glioblastoma, undergoing nonglioma brain surgery, or in good health (not recorded which).

Many counts were recorded for this clonotype. CDR3 residues: CASSPISTGYEAFF. CDR3 bases: TGTGCCAGCAGCCCTATCAGTACAGGCTATGAAGCTTTCTTT. The rearrangement joins TRBV27 to TRBJ1-1, with D maybe TRBD1 (5 bases). The V and J ends lost 6 bases and 7 bases respectively, with 18 bases between them. CDR1 is MNHEY and CDR2 is SMNVEV in the germline V gene (reference sequence). The CDR3 is 14 amino acids.

With respect to this clonotype: Given a much more abundant clone one base away, this may be a read error. The V gene is TRBV11-1, the J gene TRBJ2-3; D is unclear. CDR3 length: 12 amino acids. Germline assignment: CDR1 SGHAT and CDR2 FQDESV (reference sequence). CDR3 region: CASSFSEDMQYF. In DNA, the CDR3 is TGTGCCAGCAGCTTTTCGGAAGATATGCAGTATTTT.

The chain is built from TRBV5-1 and TRBJ2-7, with a weak D call TRBD2 (5 bases). The CDR3 has 13 residues. Trimming left V 3 bases short and J 1 base short, with 8 bases between. CDR1 SGHRS and CDR2 YFSETQ come from the germline V gene. CDR3 residues: CASSYPGSYEQYF. The CDR3 bases are TGCGCCAGCAGCTACCCGGGATCCTACGAGCAGTACTTC.

Concerning this clonotype itself: A read error may be the cause here, since a much bigger clone is one base away. The chain combines TRBV19 with TRBJ1-2; D gene uncertain. V lost 5 bases and J 0 bases, leaving 22 bases between the germline ends. There are 18 residues in the CDR3. CDR1 and CDR2 from the germline V gene are LNHDA and SQIVND (reference sequence). CDR3 protein: CASSPEDLSSSSNYGYTF. CDR3 in DNA: TGTGCCAGTAGTCCCGAGGACTTGTCTTCCAGCTCTAACTATGGCTACACCTTC.

This clonotype was seen many times. The chain carries TRBV6-1 and TRBJ2-7; the D gene is possibly TRBD1 (6 bases). V gave up 0 bases and J gave up 4 bases, with 13 bases separating them. CDR3 size: 15 residues. Germline CDR1 and CDR2: MNHNS and SASEGT. This CDR3 reads CASSEAWGTLYEQYF. For the CDR3, the DNA is TGTGCCAGCAGTGAAGCGTGGGGGACACTTTACGAGCAGTACTTC.

Ten or more counts support this clonotype. This chain connects TRBV10-3 to TRBJ2-3, with 12 bases fitting TRBD2. This CDR3 comprises 14 residues. The V gene end was trimmed by 6 bases and the J gene end by 3 bases; junction bases not matched to a gene: 1. Germline V CDR1 and CDR2: ENHRY, SYGVKD. The CDR3 sequence is CAIRTSGSTDTQYF. In DNA, the CDR3 is TGTGCCATCAGGACTAGCGGGAGTACAGATACGCAGTATTTT.

The CDR3 reads CASSFTRHTLSYNEQFF. Written as DNA, the CDR3 is TGTGCCAGCAGTTTTACTCGACACACTCTCTCCTACAATGAGCAGTTCTTC. This chain uses TRBV12-3 or TRBV12-4 with TRBJ2-1; no definite D call. The CDR3 covers 17 residues. Between the trimmed V and J ends, which lost 3 bases and 0 bases, there was a span of 15 bases.

This clonotype was observed at least ten times. J is TRBJ1-1 and V is TRBV7-2; tentatively, D is TRBD1 (5 bases). This CDR3 has 14 residues. The germline V and J ends were trimmed by 5 bases and 5 bases, with 15 bases remaining between them. Germline values: CDR1 SGHTA, CDR2 FQGNSA. As DNA, the CDR3 is TGTGCCAGCAGCGCCAACAGGCGGCGGACTGAAGCTTTCTTT. Residues: CASSANRRRTEAFF.

Regarding this clonotype: Since a much larger clone is just one base distant, this may be a read error. CDR3 loop: CASSLDGSRRANYDYTF. The CDR3 nucleotides are TGTGCCAGCAGCTTAGATGGCTCGAGACGGGCTAACTATGACTACACCTTC. The chain uses TRBV7-9 and TRBJ1-2; D remains unclear. This CDR3 is 17 amino acids long. CDR1 is SEHNR and CDR2 is FQNEAQ in the germline V gene (reference sequence). The entire variable domain, with the rest obtained from reference TRBV7-9 and TRBJ1-2, is as follows: DTGVSQNPRHKITKRGQNVTFRCDPISEHNRLYWYRQTLGQGPEFLTYFQNEAQLEKSRLLSDRFSAERPKGSFSTLEIQRTEQGDSAMYLCASSLDGSRRANYDYTFGSGTRLTVV.

There are a few counts of this clonotype. This chain uses TRBV5-6 with TRBJ1-6; D perhaps matches TRBD1 (5 bases). The CDR3 extends over 15 amino acids. Per the germline V gene, CDR1 is SGHDT and CDR2 is YYEEEE. V was clipped by 3 bases and J by 5 bases, with 12 bases between them. The CDR3 region has the DNA TGTGCCAGCAGCTCCACGGGGCTGAATAATTCACCCCTCCACTTT. Encoded protein: CASSSTGLNNSPLHF.

There are many counts of this clonotype. The V gene is TRBV6-1, the J gene TRBJ2-2; 8 bases are shared with TRBD2. J gave up 7 bases and V 6 bases, and 13 bases lay outside the gene matches. CDR1 MNHNS and CDR2 SASEGT come from the germline V gene. This CDR3 has 16 amino acids. CDR3 sequence (DNA): TGTGCCAGCAGACCACTAGCGGACCCTCGTATCGGGGAGCTGTTTTTT. It is translated as CASRPLADPRIGELFF.

With respect to this clonotype: A much larger clone is a single base away; this may be a read error. The chain has TRBV20-1 and TRBJ2-7; 10 bases agree with TRBD2. V was pared by 4 bases and J by 1 base, with 7 bases of the junction left unmatched. The CDR3 is 15 residues long. In germline, CDR1 is DFQATT, CDR2 SNEGSKA (reference sequence). In DNA, the CDR3 is TGCAGTGCTACCATTACTAGCGGGGCTTCCTACGAGCAGTACTTC. Translation: CSATITSGASYEQYF.

In its sample, this clonotype was seen once. This chain uses TRBV29-1 with TRBJ2-1; tentatively, D is TRBD1 (6 bases). The CDR3 runs to 14 residues. From germline, CDR1 is SQVTM and CDR2 ANQGSEA. V shed 7 bases and J shed 0 bases, with 13 bases lying between them. The CDR3 is CSGRQDSSYNEQFF. The CDR3 nucleotides read TGCAGCGGGAGACAGGACAGCTCCTACAATGAGCAGTTCTTC.

This clonotype has just a few counts. This sequence may be a read error, since a much larger clone differs from it by one base. CDR3 residues: CTSSYSSEPYEQYF. Here the CDR3 DNA reads TGTACCAGCAGTTACTCGAGTGAGCCCTACGAGCAGTACTTC. V is TRBV6-6 and J is TRBJ2-7; D not certain. This CDR3 comprises 14 residues. Germline CDR1 is MNHNY and CDR2 is SVGAGI (reference sequence).